This T cell receptor (beta chain) is drawn from a study of T cells in Graves' hyperthyroidism and ophthalmopathy. What was amplified from RNA transcripts were TCR beta CDR3 regions. The study used the HTBI primer set for a first-round RT-PCR of the TCR CDR3. Each CDR3 protein gets one entry after TCRdb re-called the multiplex PCR reads with MiXCR. In the table there are roughly 500,000 distinct CDR3 sequences, around 50% of which are singletons. This CDR3 spans 13 amino acids. CDR1 is DFQATT and CDR2 is SNEGSKA in the germline V gene (reference sequence). The ends were cut back, 5 bases at V and 6 bases at J, with 16 bases in the middle.

The TCR originated in an adult woman with Graves' disease, either hyperthyroidism or ophthalmopathy (not recorded which). The sample comprised peripheral blood or thyroid tissue (not recorded which). The chain is built from TRBV20-1 and TRBJ1-2, with D maybe TRBD1 (5 bases). CDR3 residues: CSAPPPGDDGYTF. The CDR3 bases are TGCAGTGCTCCCCCGCCCGGGGACGATGGCTACACCTTC.